Listed here are 26 T cell receptor beta chains from one sample, sequenced in a study of cytomegalovirus exposure and HLA in healthy donors (TCRdb year 2017). Libraries came from the immunoSEQ multiplex PCR assay. For the multiplex PCR, a mixture combining 60 forward primers for TCR Vbeta segments and 13 reverse primers for TCR Jbeta segments was used. TCRdb holds this immuneACCESS table with in-frame rearrangements only. Some clones are missing; in checked studies, unresolved V genes explain under half, and the rest has no known cause. This sample holds 200,000 to 250,000 clones; approximately 70% were observed only once. Under 2% of the sample goes to the ten largest clones. The sample taken for sequencing was PBMCs. These TCRs come from a woman younger than 45 in good health and CMV-seronegative.

The sample holds one count of this clone. The chain is built from TRBV18 and TRBJ1-2; 7 nucleotides line up with TRBD1. The CDR3 loop spans 16 amino acids. Germline trimming cut 4 bases from V and 0 bases from J; bases unmatched to any gene: 8. Germline CDR1 is KGHSH and CDR2 is LQKENI. Written as DNA, the CDR3 is TGTGCCAGCTCACATAATCCGACAGGGACTAACTATGGCTACACCTTC. Translated, it gives CASSHNPTGTNYGYTF.

This clone was found a few times. In the same sample, other DNA sequences code for this CDR3. J is TRBJ1-1 and V is TRBV30; D remains unclear. Trimming removed 0 bases at V and 5 bases at J, with 10 bases between. Germline CDR1 reads GTSNPN; CDR2 reads SVGIG (reference sequence). CDR3 length: 13 residues. The CDR3 reads CAWSVRGITEAFF. The CDR3 DNA follows: TGTGCCTGGAGTGTCCGGGGAATTACTGAAGCTTTCTTT.

CDR3 coding DNA: TGTGCCAGCAGCCACGGGGGTGTGACTGAAGCTTTCTTT. Its translation is CASSHGGVTEAFF. The chain employs TRBV11-2 and TRBJ1-1; tentatively, D is TRBD1 (5 bases). The V gene lost 5 bases and the J gene lost 5 bases, with 12 bases spanning the gap. CDR3 size: 13 residues. Germline CDR1 is SGHAT and CDR2 is FQNNGV.

The V gene is TRBV9, the J gene TRBJ1-4; maybe TRBD1 (5 bases). The CDR3 has 15 residues. CDR1 is SGDLS, CDR2 YYNGEE, per germline. Deletions cut 4 bases from V and 3 bases from J, with 13 bases between. The CDR3 sequence: CASSPGPGANEKLFF. The CDR3 DNA follows: TGTGCCAGCAGCCCTGGGCCGGGGGCTAATGAAAAACTGTTTTTT. Using reference TRBV9 and TRBJ1-4 for the parts outside the CDR3, the full variable domain is DSGVTQTPKHLITATGQRVTLRCSPRSGDLSVYWYQQSLDQGLQFLIQYYNGEERAKGNILERFSAQQFPDLHSELNLSSLELGDSALYFCASSPGPGANEKLFFGSGTQLSVL.

The chain employs TRBV10-1 and TRBJ1-2; TRBD1 aligns across 7 bases. The length of the CDR3 is 14 residues. V lost 6 bases to trimming and J lost 4 bases; unmatched junction nucleotides: 8. Germline CDR1 reads WNHNN; CDR2 reads SYGVQD (reference sequence). As DNA, the CDR3 is TGCGCCAGCAGCGAGACAGGGAGTCCCTATGGCTACACCTTC. It is translated as CASSETGSPYGYTF.

The V and J genes are TRBV27 and TRBJ1-2; no definite D call. Trimming removed 4 bases at V and 4 bases at J, with 13 bases between. The CDR3 consists of 14 residues. Germline V gene lookup returns CDR1 MNHEY and CDR2 SMNVEV (reference sequence). CDR3 bases: TGTGCCAGCAGTTCGGTTGGAGGAATCTATGGCTACACCTTC. It codes for CASSSVGGIYGYTF.

V usage is TRBV30 and J usage is TRBJ2-5; TRBD2 matches 8 bases. Losses at the gene ends were 4 bases for V and 4 bases for J; bases not matched to a gene: 11. The CDR3 is 15 residues long. The germline CDR1 and CDR2 sequences are GTSNPN and SVGIG (reference sequence). CDR3 coding DNA: TGTGCCTGGACCGGAAGGGCGGGGGGAAGAGAGACCCAGTACTTC. It encodes CAWTGRAGGRETQYF.

A word on this clone: Compared with germline, one end of the junction differs, possibly owing to a read error. The chain couples TRBV7-9 to TRBJ2-1; 8 bases match TRBD2. Germline CDR1 reads SEHNR; CDR2 reads FQNEAQ (reference sequence). This CDR3 spans 16 amino acids. The CDR3 protein is CSSSLSRLAGGNEQFF. Here the CDR3 DNA reads TGTTCCAGCAGCTTATCACGGCTAGCGGGTGGCAATGAGCAGTTCTTC.

The gene calls are TRBV19 and TRBJ1-3; tentatively, D is TRBD1 (6 bases). Germline lookup yields CDR1 LNHDA and CDR2 SQIVND (reference sequence). V gave up 4 bases and J gave up 2 bases, with 15 bases separating them. There are 16 residues in the CDR3. CDR3 residues: CASSTLVQGTGNTIYF. The CDR3 DNA sequence: TGTGCCAGTAGTACACTCGTCCAGGGGACTGGAAACACCATATATTTT.

Remarks on this clone: Mismatch with germline at one junction end may stem from a read error. V and J are TRBV5-6 and TRBJ1-2; weak D call: TRBD1 (6 bases). This CDR3 contains 13 residues. Germline CDR1 reads SGHDT; CDR2 reads YYEEEE. The CDR3 protein is CASSLGGNYGYAF. The CDR3 DNA sequence: TGTGCCAGCAGCTTAGGGGGAAACTATGGCTACGCCTTC.

Points on this clone: One end of the junction varies from germline; a read error may be responsible. The J gene is TRBJ2-7, the V gene TRBV2; 8 bases are shared with TRBD2. The germline V gene encodes CDR1 SNHLY and CDR2 FYNNEI. The CDR3 runs to 12 residues. CDR3 amino acids: CASRGWSSGLDF. In nucleotides, the CDR3 is TGTGCCAGCAGAGGATGGTCTAGCGGGTTGGACTTC.

This chain uses TRBV7-9 with TRBJ1-1; 7 bases fit TRBD1. Trimming at V came to 5 bases and at J to 8 bases, leaving 8 bases not matched to a gene. The V gene's germline CDR1 is SEHNR and CDR2 FQNEAQ (reference sequence). CDR3 length equals 13 residues. The CDR3 region is CASSRLVGQEAFF. The CDR3 DNA sequence: TGTGCCAGCAGCCGCCTTGTGGGACAGGAAGCTTTCTTT.

V gene TRBV9 combines with J gene TRBJ1-6; 8 bases line up with TRBD1. The CDR3 contains 15 residues. Trimming removed 2 bases from V and 7 bases from J; junction bases left unmatched: 5. Germline lookup yields CDR1 SGDLS and CDR2 YYNGEE. For the CDR3, the DNA is TGTGCCAGCAGCGTCCAGGGGGCTCAAAATTCACCCCTCCACTTT. It is translated as CASSVQGAQNSPLHF.

Here the CDR3 reads CASSESTGHSNQPQHF. The DNA for the CDR3 is TGTGCCAGCAGTGAATCGACAGGGCATAGCAATCAGCCCCAGCATTTT. The J gene is TRBJ1-5, the V gene TRBV6-1, with 7 bases aligning to TRBD1. The junction had 4 bases not matched to a gene; V was cut back by 2 bases and J by 0 bases. CDR1 MNHNS and CDR2 SASEGT come from the germline V gene. The length of the CDR3 is 16 residues.

The chain joins TRBV7-9 to TRBJ2-2; D call uncertain. Germline V gene data show CDR1 as SEHNR and CDR2 as FQNEAQ (reference sequence). V shed 6 bases and J shed 1 base, with 9 bases lying between them. The CDR3 covers 14 residues. CDR3 nucleotides: TGTGCCAGCAGACGTGCGATGAACACCGGGGAGCTGTTTTTT. It codes for CASRRAMNTGELFF.

This clone was counted between two and nine times. Other nucleotide sequences in the sample specify the same CDR3. The rearrangement joins TRBV7-2 to TRBJ2-1; 12 nucleotides line up with TRBD2. Germline V gene sequence: CDR1 SGHTA, CDR2 FQGNSA. The CDR3 extends over 17 amino acids. The ends lost 5 bases at V and 10 bases at J; junction bases unmatched: 15. The CDR3 sequence is CASSPRLASGRAGEQFF. DNA of the CDR3: TGTGCCAGCAGCCCCCGCTTGGCTAGCGGGAGGGCCGGGGAGCAGTTCTTC.

This sequence joins TRBV9 and TRBJ1-3; perhaps TRBD1 as D (6 bases). V lost 1 base and J 4 bases, leaving 12 bases between the germline ends. CDR3 length equals 15 residues. The germline V gene encodes CDR1 SGDLS and CDR2 YYNGEE. CDR3 loop: CASSVRTEPGNTIYF. The CDR3 nucleotides are TGTGCCAGCAGCGTAAGGACAGAGCCAGGAAACACCATATATTTT. Full variable domain (remainder filled in from reference TRBV9 and TRBJ1-3): DSGVTQTPKHLITATGQRVTLRCSPRSGDLSVYWYQQSLDQGLQFLIQYYNGEERAKGNILERFSAQQFPDLHSELNLSSLELGDSALYFCASSVRTEPGNTIYFGEGSWLTVV.

This rearrangement joins TRBV19 to TRBJ2-3; TRBD2 might be the D (5 bases). CDR3 length equals 15 residues. V was shortened by 5 bases and J by 0 bases, with 12 bases between the two germline ends. Germline CDR1 and CDR2: LNHDA and SQIVND (reference sequence). The CDR3 is CASSLLALSTDTQYF. The CDR3 DNA reads as TGTGCCAGTAGTTTGCTAGCCCTAAGCACAGATACGCAGTATTTT.

The J gene is TRBJ1-2, the V gene TRBV6-1, with 9 bases fitting TRBD1. This CDR3 is built from 15 residues. The V and J ends lost 3 bases and 4 bases, in that order; junction bases with no gene match: 6. Germline CDR1 is MNHNS and CDR2 is SASEGT. CDR3 protein: CASSEEQGAGYGYTF. The DNA of the CDR3 is TGTGCCAGCAGTGAGGAACAGGGGGCAGGCTATGGCTACACCTTC.

The chain uses TRBV7-3 and TRBJ2-3; a possible D gene is TRBD2 (6 bases). CDR3 length: 15 residues. Per the germline V gene, CDR1 is SGHTA and CDR2 is FQGTGA. V was shortened by 5 bases and J by 0 bases, with 12 bases between the two germline ends. DNA for the CDR3: TGTGCCAGCAGCCTGGGGGACTGGAGCACAGATACGCAGTATTTT. The encoded protein is CASSLGDWSTDTQYF.

V and J are TRBV6-5 and TRBJ2-7; 8 bases line up with TRBD1. The V gene end was trimmed by 6 bases and the J gene end by 3 bases; junction bases not matched to a gene: 10. The CDR3 spans 15 residues. Germline lookup yields CDR1 MNHEY and CDR2 SVGAGI. CDR3 sequence reads: CASSERGQAIYEQYF. The DNA for the CDR3 is TGTGCCAGCAGCGAACGGGGACAGGCAATCTACGAGCAGTACTTC.

The chain combines TRBV29-1 with TRBJ2-7; the match to TRBD1 covers 7 bases. Per germline, CDR1 SQVTM and CDR2 ANQGSEA. Germline trimming cut 4 bases from V and 4 bases from J; bases unmatched to any gene: 7. This CDR3 comprises 13 residues. The CDR3 nucleotides are TGCAGCGTTGGCGCAACAGGGGCATACGAGCAGTACTTC. Translation gives CSVGATGAYEQYF.

J is TRBJ2-5 and V is TRBV7-9; 7 bases fit TRBD2. CDR3 size: 15 residues. V lost 1 base to trimming and J lost 3 bases; unmatched junction nucleotides: 5. The germline CDR1 and CDR2 sequences are SEHNR and FQNEAQ (reference sequence). The CDR3 DNA reads TGTGCCAGCAGCTTAGAACTAGCGTTAAAAGAGACCCAGTACTTC. Its protein product is CASSLELALKETQYF.

The CDR3 nucleotides are TGTGCCAGCAGCGTAGACCCAGGGGGCTCGAACACCATATATTTT. Its translation: CASSVDPGGSNTIYF. The chain recombines TRBV9 with TRBJ1-3; 8 positions agree with TRBD1. The V segment lost 0 bases and the J segment 7 bases; nucleotides outside the gene matches: 6. The germline V gene has CDR1 SGDLS and CDR2 YYNGEE. This CDR3 spans 15 amino acids. The entire variable domain, with the rest obtained from reference TRBV9 and TRBJ1-3, is as follows: DSGVTQTPKHLITATGQRVTLRCSPRSGDLSVYWYQQSLDQGLQFLIQYYNGEERAKGNILERFSAQQFPDLHSELNLSSLELGDSALYFCASSVDPGGSNTIYFGEGSWLTVV.

The chain couples TRBV10-2 to TRBJ1-5; TRBD1 matches at 9 bases. Germline V lookup: CDR1 WSHSY, CDR2 SAAADI. J was trimmed by 2 bases and V by 10 bases; bases with no gene match: 12. The CDR3 extends over 16 amino acids. The CDR3 nucleotides are TGCGCCACCTCTAGCCGGGACAGGGCAGGCAATCAGCCCCAGCATTTT. This encodes CATSSRDRAGNQPQHF.

This clone was observed a few times. V and J are TRBV14 and TRBJ1-1; tentatively, D is TRBD1 (5 bases). The ends were cut back, 4 bases at V and 1 base at J, with 19 bases in the middle. Germline CDR1 is SGHDN and CDR2 is FVKESK. There are 17 residues in the CDR3. CDR3 amino acids: CASSPRGGGYANTEAFF. The CDR3 DNA is TGTGCCAGCAGCCCCCGGGGCGGGGGTTATGCGAACACTGAAGCTTTCTTT.